The 3 T cell receptor beta chains below were found in one sample sequenced in a study of blood T cell repertoires in COVID-19. Clones were read by immunoSEQ multiplex PCR, and TCRdb kept only the in-frame ones, dropping some. This table holds 300,000 or so clones, 85% to 90% found once. Sequenced sample: peripheral blood. Receptors were obtained from a woman aged 25 to 39 with COVID-19, enrolled during active disease.

The chain is built from TRBV7-9 and TRBJ1-2, with a tentative D call TRBD1 (6 bases). The germline V gene encodes CDR1 SEHNR and CDR2 FQNEAQ (reference sequence). The length of the CDR3 is 15 residues. Trimming pared 5 bases from V and 3 bases from J, leaving 16 bases between. For the CDR3, the DNA is TGTGCCAGCAGCCTCCCAGGGGACCAGGACTATGGCTACACCTTC. This codes for CASSLPGDQDYGYTF.

J is TRBJ1-3 and V is TRBV5-1; 10 positions match TRBD1. The germline V gene encodes CDR1 SGHRS and CDR2 YFSETQ. Trimming took 0 bases from V and 2 from J; bases not matched to a gene: 2. CDR3 size: 16 residues. CDR3 sequence reads: CASSLGQGAAGNTIYF. The CDR3 bases are TGCGCCAGCAGCTTGGGACAGGGGGCCGCTGGAAACACCATATATTTT.

This clone was recorded only once. The chain uses TRBV28 and TRBJ1-2; 9 nucleotides agree with TRBD1. This CDR3 has 14 residues. Germline V CDR1 and CDR2: MDHEN, SYDVKM. Losses at the gene ends were 3 bases for V and 6 bases for J; bases not matched to a gene: 5. The CDR3 nucleotides are TGTGCCAGCAGTTTCGGGACAGGGAGGCATGGCTACACCTTC. Protein product: CASSFGTGRHGYTF.